Each of the 31 T cell receptor beta chains below was sequenced from the same sample in a study of shared clonotypes between healthy human individuals. Assay used: immunoSEQ multiplex PCR; TCRdb lists only in-frame clones, some missing. The sample holds hundreds of thousands of clones; almost 97% are singletons and the top ten take less than 0.065%. The sequenced sample consisted of naive CD4+ T cells sorted from blood. Documented subset: CD45RA+ positively selected. All receptors come from a woman in her 30s in good health.

This chain joins TRBV19 and TRBJ1-5; TRBD1 matches at 10 bases. V trimming: 6 bases; J trimming: 1 base; junction bases outside the gene matches: 3. Germline V CDR1 and CDR2: LNHDA, SQIVND (reference sequence). CDR3 size: 15 residues. The DNA for the CDR3 is TGTGCCAGTAGAGGACAGGGGGGCAGCAATCAGCCCCAGCATTTT. Protein product: CASRGQGGSNQPQHF.

The rearrangement uses TRBV2 and TRBJ1-5; no reliable D call. This CDR3 spans 14 amino acids. V was shortened by 6 bases and J by 3 bases, with 12 bases between the two germline ends. From germline, CDR1 is SNHLY and CDR2 FYNNEI. CDR3 nucleotide sequence: TGTGCCAGCAGAACCGACATCGACAATCAGCCCCAGCATTTT. Translating gives CASRTDIDNQPQHF. Looking up the rest from reference TRBV2 and TRBJ1-5 gives the full variable domain: EPEVTQTPSHQVTQMGQEVILRCVPISNHLYFYWYRQILGQKVEFLVSFYNNEISEKSEIFDDQFSVERPDGSNFTLKIRSTKLEDSAMYFCASRTDIDNQPQHFGDGTRLSIL.

The gene calls are TRBV7-8 and TRBJ2-3; D might be TRBD2 (6 bases). This CDR3 spans 17 amino acids. V was shortened by 5 bases and J by 2 bases, with 20 bases between the two germline ends. In germline, CDR1 is SGHVS, CDR2 FQNEAQ. The CDR3 loop is CASSPRDLGLLTDTQYF. The CDR3 nucleotides are TGTGCCAGCAGCCCCCGAGATCTGGGACTCCTCACAGATACGCAGTATTTT.

This rearrangement joins TRBV11-2 to TRBJ1-2; a weak D match, TRBD1 (5 bases). This CDR3 comprises 18 residues. CDR1 SGHAT and CDR2 FQNNGV come from the germline V gene. Trimming shortened V by 0 bases and J by 2 bases, and 19 bases separated the two germline ends. CDR3 loop: CASSLDQGPAPTNYGYTF. Here the CDR3 DNA reads TGTGCCAGCAGCTTAGACCAGGGCCCCGCTCCGACGAACTATGGCTACACCTTC.

This clone was counted a single time. The chain joins TRBV5-4 to TRBJ2-3; D tentatively reads TRBD1 or TRBD2 (6 bases each). The V and J ends lost 0 bases and 3 bases respectively, with 14 bases between them. The CDR3 covers 16 residues. Per germline, CDR1 SGHNT and CDR2 YYREEE (reference sequence). This chain's CDR3 is CASSLGGASATDTQYF. CDR3 bases: TGTGCCAGCAGCTTGGGGGGGGCTAGCGCGACAGATACGCAGTATTTT.

Only one count was recorded for this clone. The V and J genes are TRBV5-6 and TRBJ2-3; 8 bases align to TRBD2. Germline V gene sequence: CDR1 SGHDT, CDR2 YYEEEE. There are 14 residues in the CDR3. Trimming took 4 bases from V and 2 from J; bases not matched to a gene: 3. This CDR3 is CASSVGLVTDTQYF. CDR3 coding DNA: TGTGCCAGCAGCGTGGGACTAGTCACAGATACGCAGTATTTT.

The rearrangement uses TRBV28 and TRBJ1-2, with D possibly TRBD1 on 5 matching bases. Germline assignment: CDR1 MDHEN and CDR2 SYDVKM. With 2 bases removed from V and 4 bases from J, the gap between germline ends came to 11 bases. The CDR3 totals 14 residues. CDR3 sequence: CASSLGGTGYGYTF. The CDR3 region has the DNA TGTGCCAGCAGTTTAGGGGGAACCGGCTATGGCTACACCTTC.

The chain uses TRBV6-6 and TRBJ1-5; D uncertain. The CDR3 is made up of 12 amino acids. V was cut by 5 bases and J by 9 bases, with 11 bases left in between. Germline lookup yields CDR1 MNHNY and CDR2 SVGAGI (reference sequence). The DNA of the CDR3 is TGTGCCAGCAGTCAAAAAATGCCGCCCCAGCATTTT. Residues: CASSQKMPPQHF.

This rearrangement joins TRBV21-1 to TRBJ2-3; the table's D call TRBD2 went unverified against the DNA. TRBV21-1 is tagged as a pseudogene. The CDR3 sequence is 16 residues long. Written as DNA, the CDR3 is TGTGCCAGCAGCAAACGCGGGAGGTTCCACACAGATACGCAGTATTTT. Translation: CASSKRGRFHTDTQYF.

This clone was found once. V gene TRBV7-9 combines with J gene TRBJ2-7; D remains ambiguous. CDR1 and CDR2 (germline): SEHNR, FQNEAQ (reference sequence). Trimming left V 2 bases short and J 3 bases short, with 8 bases between. The CDR3 is 13 residues long. DNA of the CDR3: TGTGCCAGCAGCTTACGGAAGGACTACGAGCAGTACTTC. It codes for CASSLRKDYEQYF.

This chain connects TRBV18 to TRBJ2-1, with 7 bases lining up with TRBD2. The CDR3 has 18 amino acids. Germline CDR1 and CDR2: KGHSH and LQKENI. Trimming took 1 base from V and 1 from J; bases not matched to a gene: 10. CDR3 coding DNA: TGTGCCAGCTCACCACTAACGGGAGGTCGAGGGTCCTACAATGAGCAGTTCTTC. Its translation: CASSPLTGGRGSYNEQFF.

The chain combines TRBV28 with TRBJ1-5; 7 bases line up with TRBD1. The CDR3 runs to 15 residues. Germline CDR1 is MDHEN and CDR2 is SYDVKM. V shed 5 bases, J shed 1 base, and the junction held 5 bases outside the gene matches. The CDR3 here is CASSETGSSNQPQHF. Written as DNA, the CDR3 is TGTGCCAGCAGTGAGACAGGGAGCAGCAATCAGCCCCAGCATTTT.

The CDR3 DNA reads TGTGCCAGCAGTGAAGCAAGTGGCGGGAACTCCTACGAGCAGTACTTC. This gives the protein CASSEASGGNSYEQYF. This sequence joins TRBV6-1 and TRBJ2-7, with a tentative D call TRBD2 (6 bases). V was shortened by 0 bases and J by 0 bases, with 12 bases between the two germline ends. Germline V gene sequence: CDR1 MNHNS, CDR2 SASEGT. The CDR3 has 16 residues.

This sequence joins TRBV7-2 and TRBJ2-7; 7 nucleotides line up with TRBD1. Germline assignment: CDR1 SGHTA and CDR2 FQGNSA. V gave up 4 bases and J gave up 2 bases; unmatched junction bases: 8. This CDR3 region has 15 residues. DNA for the CDR3: TGTGCCAGCAGCTGGTCAGGGGGTCCAACCTACGAGCAGTACTTC. It specifies CASSWSGGPTYEQYF.

This clone showed up just once. The chain recombines TRBV5-6 with TRBJ2-1; D remains ambiguous. The CDR3 is 12 amino acids. Germline loops: CDR1 SGHDT, CDR2 YYEEEE. Trimming shortened V by 1 base and J by 9 bases, and 8 bases separated the two germline ends. The CDR3 DNA reads as TGTGCCAGCAGCTTGTCGGGTGGTGAGCAGTTCTTC. Residues: CASSLSGGEQFF. Drawing the rest from reference TRBV5-6 and TRBJ2-1, the complete variable domain is DAGVTQSPTHLIKTRGQQVTLRCSPKSGHDTVSWYQQALGQGPQFIFQYYEEEERQRGNFPDRFSGHQFPNYSSELNVNALLLGDSALYLCASSLSGGEQFFGPGTRLTVL.

CDR3 sequence (DNA): TGTGCCAGCAGTGTGGGGACTTTGCTAGCGGGAGGGCCGGGCAATGAGCAGTTCTTC. Its translation is CASSVGTLLAGGPGNEQFF. The V and J genes are TRBV6-4 and TRBJ2-1, with 12 nucleotides matching TRBD2. The germline gives CDR1 MRHNA, CDR2 SNTAGT. Losses at the gene ends were 4 bases for V and 6 bases for J; bases not matched to a gene: 16. The CDR3 extends over 19 amino acids.

The chain employs TRBV18 and TRBJ1-3; D call uncertain. This CDR3 comprises 14 residues. The ends were cut back, 3 bases at V and 8 bases at J, with 14 bases in the middle. Germline CDR1 KGHSH, CDR2 LQKENI. The CDR3 sequence: CASSPLDIADTIYF. CDR3 in DNA: TGTGCCAGCTCACCGCTAGACATAGCGGACACCATATATTTT.

The chain combines TRBV28 with TRBJ1-2; tentatively, D is TRBD1 (5 bases). Germline V gene data show CDR1 as MDHEN and CDR2 as SYDVKM. CDR3 length equals 18 residues. The V gene lost 6 bases and the J gene lost 5 bases, with 28 bases spanning the gap. CDR3 loop: CASSQGRFETLKHYGYTF. CDR3 sequence (DNA): TGTGCCAGCAGCCAGGGACGTTTCGAAACCCTCAAACATTATGGCTACACCTTC.

V gene TRBV6-5 combines with J gene TRBJ2-3, with 8 positions matching TRBD1. Trimming at V came to 6 bases and at J to 4 bases, leaving 6 bases not matched to a gene. CDR1 and CDR2 from the germline V gene are MNHEY and SVGAGI. The CDR3 extends over 14 amino acids. The CDR3 bases are TGTGCCAGCAGCAGGGACAGGAGAGCAGATACGCAGTATTTT. The encoded protein is CASSRDRRADTQYF.

This chain connects TRBV5-4 to TRBJ2-5; 7 nucleotides align to TRBD2. CDR1 SGHNT and CDR2 YYREEE come from the germline V gene (reference sequence). With 3 bases clipped from V and 5 bases from J, the junction kept 7 bases outside the gene matches. This CDR3 comprises 14 residues. The CDR3 loop is CASSSGLGGETQYF. CDR3 in DNA: TGTGCCAGCAGCTCTGGGTTGGGGGGGGAGACCCAGTACTTC.

This rearrangement joins TRBV27 to TRBJ2-1; the D gene is possibly TRBD2 (6 bases). Germline CDR1 and CDR2: MNHEY and SMNVEV (reference sequence). V was pared by 2 bases and J by 8 bases, with 13 bases between. The CDR3 totals 14 residues. The CDR3 loop is CASSLSQRVDEQFF. The CDR3 nucleotides read TGTGCCAGCAGTTTAAGCCAGCGGGTGGATGAGCAGTTCTTC.

The chain combines TRBV9 with TRBJ1-1; perhaps TRBD1 as D (5 bases). Looked up from germline, CDR1 is SGDLS and CDR2 is YYNGEE. The CDR3 sequence is 14 residues long. Deletions cut 0 bases from V and 6 bases from J, with 12 bases between. CDR3 in DNA: TGTGCCAGCAGCGTAGGGCGCGGACAAGCTGAAGCTTTCTTT. Protein sequence: CASSVGRGQAEAFF. Full variable domain (missing parts from reference TRBV9 and TRBJ1-1): DSGVTQTPKHLITATGQRVTLRCSPRSGDLSVYWYQQSLDQGLQFLIQYYNGEERAKGNILERFSAQQFPDLHSELNLSSLELGDSALYFCASSVGRGQAEAFFGQGTRLTVV.

The chain links TRBV7-9 to TRBJ2-7; D gene ambiguous. V was cut by 5 bases and J by 3 bases, with 14 bases left in between. Germline values: CDR1 SEHNR, CDR2 FQNEAQ (reference sequence). The CDR3 is 14 amino acids. The CDR3 region is CASSTSTSLYEQYF. In nucleotides, the CDR3 is TGTGCCAGCAGCACATCAACGAGTCTCTACGAGCAGTACTTC.

J is TRBJ1-2 and V is TRBV5-1, with D perhaps TRBD1 (5 bases). Trimming shortened V by 9 bases and J by 0 bases, and 18 bases separated the two germline ends. This CDR3 region has 15 residues. From germline, CDR1 is SGHRS and CDR2 YFSETQ. The CDR3 DNA is TGCGCCACTCAGGGAATCCCCTCAACTAACTATGGCTACACCTTC. As protein: CATQGIPSTNYGYTF.

The chain has TRBV28 and TRBJ1-6, with 8 bases aligning to TRBD1. The CDR3 has 15 residues. J was trimmed by 9 bases and V by 7 bases; bases with no gene match: 11. CDR1 MDHEN and CDR2 SYDVKM come from the germline V gene. CDR3 in amino acids: CASTMDRVSSSPLHF. CDR3 bases: TGTGCCAGCACCATGGACAGGGTTTCGAGTTCACCCCTCCACTTT.

The rearrangement uses TRBV7-9 and TRBJ2-1, with D possibly being TRBD1 (6 bases). CDR3 size: 15 residues. Trimming shortened V by 5 bases and J by 4 bases, and 15 bases separated the two germline ends. Germline CDR1 SEHNR, CDR2 FQNEAQ (reference sequence). CDR3 sequence (DNA): TGTGCCAGCAGCGCTACCGGGACACAGTACAATGAGCAGTTCTTC. Its protein product is CASSATGTQYNEQFF.

J is TRBJ2-1 and V is TRBV12-5; 10 bases agree with TRBD2. Germline V lookup: CDR1 LGHNT, CDR2 FRNRAP. The CDR3 is made up of 17 amino acids. Trimming took 2 bases from V and 6 from J; bases not matched to a gene: 10. The CDR3 protein is CASGLTPLAGEVNEQFF. Written as DNA, the CDR3 is TGTGCTAGTGGTTTGACCCCCCTAGCGGGAGAGGTCAATGAGCAGTTCTTC.

CDR3 residues: CASRHGVEAFF. Written as DNA, the CDR3 is TGTGCCAGCCGACATGGAGTTGAAGCTTTCTTT. The V and J genes are TRBV25-1 and TRBJ1-1; D ambiguous. This CDR3 comprises 11 residues. The germline CDR1 and CDR2 sequences are MGHDK and SYGVNS. V lost 8 bases and J 7 bases, leaving 11 bases between the germline ends.

The chain has TRBV2 and TRBJ2-3; 14 bases fit TRBD2. V was clipped by 6 bases and J by 5 bases; unmatched bases: 7. The CDR3 consists of 16 residues. Germline V gene lookup returns CDR1 SNHLY and CDR2 FYNNEI. The CDR3 sequence: CASSAGLAGGLDTQYF. The CDR3 DNA reads TGTGCCAGCAGCGCAGGACTAGCGGGAGGTCTAGATACGCAGTATTTT.

This clone appeared a single time. The gene calls are TRBV28 and TRBJ2-6; D remains unclear. This CDR3 contains 16 residues. With 4 bases removed from V and 0 bases from J, the gap between germline ends came to 10 bases. Germline loops: CDR1 MDHEN, CDR2 SYDVKM. This chain's CDR3 is CASSSTPSSGANVLTF. The CDR3 region has the DNA TGTGCCAGCAGTTCTACACCCAGCTCTGGGGCCAACGTCCTGACTTTC.

V usage is TRBV4-2 and J usage is TRBJ2-3; D possibly corresponds to TRBD2 (5 bases). This CDR3 has 15 residues. Germline values: CDR1 LGHNA, CDR2 YNFKEQ. V was pared by 2 bases and J by 2 bases, with 11 bases between. The CDR3 DNA follows: TGTGCCAGCAGCCAACCAGCGGACCACACAGATACGCAGTATTTT. Translation gives CASSQPADHTDTQYF.